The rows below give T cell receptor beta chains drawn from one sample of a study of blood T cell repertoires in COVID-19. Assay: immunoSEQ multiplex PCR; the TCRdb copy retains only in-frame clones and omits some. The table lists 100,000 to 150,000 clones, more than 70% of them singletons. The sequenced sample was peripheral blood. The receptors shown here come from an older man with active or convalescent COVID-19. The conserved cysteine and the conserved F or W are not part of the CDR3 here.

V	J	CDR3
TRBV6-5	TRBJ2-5	ASSYSMTTQETQY
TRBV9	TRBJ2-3	ASSQGTPGTDTQY
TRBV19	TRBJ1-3	ASSLTGTGSGNTIY
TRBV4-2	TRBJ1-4	ASSQDRGLINEKLF
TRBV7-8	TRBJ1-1	ATRRGTEAF
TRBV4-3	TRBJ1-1	ASSQVGQANTEAF
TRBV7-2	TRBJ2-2	ASSLADSNTGELF
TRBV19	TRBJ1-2	ASKIRTGGDGYT
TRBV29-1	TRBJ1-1	SVGGGTEAF
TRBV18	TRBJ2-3	ASSTTGDRTDTQY
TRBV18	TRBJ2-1	ASSEAGGVYNEQF
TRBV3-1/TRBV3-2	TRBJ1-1	ASSRDRMYTEAF
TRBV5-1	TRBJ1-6	ASSTGTGANSPLH
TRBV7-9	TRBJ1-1	ASSAQGKTEAF
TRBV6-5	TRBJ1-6	ASSLVQETNSPLH
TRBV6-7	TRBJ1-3	ASSYSEVNTIY
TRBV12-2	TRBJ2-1	ASRPRLFNEQF